The 30 T cell receptor beta chains below were found in one sample sequenced in a study of identifying expanded T cells in peripheral blood. Only in-frame clones appear in the TCRdb table, and some are missing; sequencing was by immunoSEQ multiplex PCR. In the table there are 130,000 or so clones, approximately 84% of which are singletons. The specimen was blood. These receptors came from a person between 18 and 75 years old in good health.

This clone was detected a few times. The genes are TRBV29-1 and TRBJ1-2, with 7 bases fitting TRBD1. Germline V gene sequence: CDR1 SQVTM, CDR2 ANQGSEA. CDR3 length equals 14 residues. Losses at the gene ends were 0 bases for V and 3 bases for J; bases not matched to a gene: 4. The CDR3 reads CSVEDEGGYYGYTF. CDR3 nucleotide sequence: TGCAGCGTTGAAGATGAAGGGGGCTACTATGGCTACACCTTC.

The chain recombines TRBV4-1 with TRBJ2-7, with a tentative D call TRBD1 (6 bases). V shed 0 bases and J shed 4 bases, with 25 bases lying between them. The CDR3 has 19 amino acids. The germline CDR1 and CDR2 sequences are MGHRA and YSYEKL. The CDR3 sequence is CASSQEWSPRGTSPYEQYF. Here the CDR3 DNA reads TGCGCCAGCAGCCAAGAATGGTCCCCGAGGGGGACATCTCCTTACGAGCAGTACTTC.

The rearrangement joins TRBV11-3 to TRBJ2-5; D may be TRBD1 (6 bases). The CDR3 runs 15 residues. Germline V gives CDR1 SGHNT, CDR2 YENEEA. V gave up 5 bases and J gave up 2 bases, with 15 bases separating them. The CDR3: CASSTAMGAQETQYF. The CDR3 DNA is TGTGCCAGCAGCACCGCTATGGGGGCACAAGAGACCCAGTACTTC.

V gene TRBV12-5 combines with J gene TRBJ1-2, with D possibly matching TRBD1 (5 bases). The CDR3 loop spans 15 amino acids. V was shortened by 3 bases and J by 8 bases, with 19 bases between the two germline ends. Germline lookup yields CDR1 LGHNT and CDR2 FRNRAP. The CDR3 loop reads CASGFFGAERSGYTF. The CDR3 nucleotides are TGTGCTAGTGGTTTTTTTGGGGCAGAGAGAAGCGGCTACACCTTC. Using reference TRBV12-5 and TRBJ1-2 for the parts outside the CDR3, the full variable domain is DARVTQTPRHKVTEMGQEVTMRCQPILGHNTVFWYRQTMMQGLELLAYFRNRAPLDDSGMPKDRFSAEMPDATLATLKIQPSEPRDSAVYFCASGFFGAERSGYTFGSGTRLTVV.

CDR3: CAWSVLSRNLRAPLHF. The CDR3 DNA follows: TGTGCCTGGAGTGTACTAAGCCGAAATTTGAGGGCCCCCCTCCACTTT. This chain uses TRBV30 with TRBJ1-6; no definite D call. CDR3 length: 16 residues. Germline V gene data show CDR1 as GTSNPN and CDR2 as SVGIG (reference sequence). Trimming left V 0 bases short and J 13 bases short, with 22 bases between.

This clone was observed a handful of times. The chain recombines TRBV29-1 with TRBJ2-3; D gene ambiguous. Germline loops: CDR1 SQVTM, CDR2 ANQGSEA. The V and J ends lost 5 bases and 0 bases respectively, with 15 bases between them. The CDR3 is 15 amino acids. CDR3: CSVQKLVPSTDTQYF. CDR3 coding DNA: TGCAGCGTTCAAAAACTGGTCCCCAGCACAGATACGCAGTATTTT.

This chain joins TRBV29-1 and TRBJ2-3; no clear D. Germline V gene sequence: CDR1 SQVTM, CDR2 ANQGSEA. There are 15 residues in the CDR3. V gave up 7 bases and J gave up 1 base, with 18 bases separating them. The CDR3 DNA is TGCAGCGCGACGCCTCCGGGCCGGGGCACAGATACGCAGTATTTT. Amino acids: CSATPPGRGTDTQYF.

This chain connects TRBV9 to TRBJ1-1; D is possibly TRBD1 (6 bases). Trimming took off 4 bases at V and 4 bases at J, with 14 bases between the two ends. The germline V gene encodes CDR1 SGDLS and CDR2 YYNGEE. This CDR3 has 14 residues. CDR3 loop: CASSSGASATEAFF. CDR3 nucleotides: TGTGCCAGCAGCTCAGGGGCGTCGGCCACTGAAGCTTTCTTT.

V usage is TRBV5-4 and J usage is TRBJ1-1; D gene unclear. The germline V and J ends were trimmed by 9 bases and 5 bases, with 20 bases remaining between them. The CDR3 totals 14 residues. CDR1 and CDR2 (germline): SGHNT, YYREEE (reference sequence). The CDR3 is CATIARPGTTEAFF. The DNA for the CDR3 is TGTGCCACCATAGCTCGGCCCGGAACGACTGAAGCTTTCTTT.

The chain uses TRBV7-8 and TRBJ2-1, with D unresolved. The CDR3 totals 16 residues. Germline values: CDR1 SGHVS, CDR2 FQNEAQ. The germline V and J ends were trimmed by 1 base and 5 bases, with 15 bases remaining between them. CDR3 sequence: CASSLGVVESDNEQFF. Written as DNA, the CDR3 is TGTGCCAGCAGCTTAGGTGTAGTGGAGTCCGACAATGAGCAGTTCTTC.

The rearrangement links TRBV7-9 to TRBJ1-4; perhaps TRBD1 as D (5 bases). Germline CDR1 and CDR2: SEHNR and FQNEAQ (reference sequence). Trimming took 1 base from V and 5 from J, leaving 14 bases between them. The length of the CDR3 is 16 residues. The CDR3, as DNA: TGTGCCAGCAGCTTAGGTCGGGGACGGGTAAATGAAAAACTGTTTTTT. The encoded protein is CASSLGRGRVNEKLFF.

The rearrangement links TRBV2 to TRBJ1-4; TRBD1 agrees at 9 bases. The CDR3 spans 19 residues. Looked up from germline, CDR1 is SNHLY and CDR2 is FYNNEI. Trimming removed 7 bases from V and 0 bases from J; junction bases left unmatched: 15. The CDR3 DNA reads TGTGCCAGCACTCTAACCGGGGACAGGGCCCTCTCAACTAATGAAAAACTGTTTTTT. Translated: CASTLTGDRALSTNEKLFF.

This clone was seen only once. The rearrangement joins TRBV6-1 to TRBJ2-7, with TRBD1 as a possible D gene (6 bases). Trimming shortened V by 7 bases and J by 0 bases, and 16 bases separated the two germline ends. Per germline, CDR1 MNHNS and CDR2 SASEGT. The CDR3 spans 15 residues. For the CDR3, the DNA is TGTGCCAGCACCCTAGGGGGTTCCAACTCCTACGAGCAGTACTTC. This translates into CASTLGGSNSYEQYF.

The chain uses TRBV19 and TRBJ1-1; D gene ambiguous. V gave up 1 base and J gave up 3 bases, with 6 bases separating them. This CDR3 is built from 13 residues. CDR1 is LNHDA, CDR2 SQIVND, per germline (reference sequence). In DNA form, the CDR3 reads TGTGCCAGTAGTATAGGCGGGCACACTGAAGCTTTCTTT. Translating gives CASSIGGHTEAFF.

The rearrangement links TRBV7-8 to TRBJ2-7; no firm D call. Per the germline V gene, CDR1 is SGHVS and CDR2 is FQNEAQ. The CDR3 length is 12 residues. V gave up 1 base and J gave up 9 bases, with 10 bases separating them. The CDR3 region is CASSLGQIGQYF. CDR3 sequence (DNA): TGTGCCAGCAGCTTAGGGCAGATTGGGCAGTACTTC. Drawing the rest from reference TRBV7-8 and TRBJ2-7, the complete variable domain is GAGVSQSPRYKVAKRGQDVALRCDPISGHVSLFWYQQALGQGPEFLTYFQNEAQLDKSGLPSDRFFAERPEGSVSTLKIQRTQQEDSAVYLCASSLGQIGQYFGPGTRLTVT.

The rearrangement joins TRBV18 to TRBJ1-1; the D gene is possibly TRBD1 (5 bases). The V and J ends lost 8 bases and 6 bases respectively, with 22 bases between them. The CDR3 length is 15 residues. Germline assignment: CDR1 KGHSH and CDR2 LQKENI. In DNA form, the CDR3 reads TGTGCCAGCGTAATCCGGGGCCTAGGGCAGGCTGAAGCTTTCTTT. It specifies CASVIRGLGQAEAFF.

The rearrangement joins TRBV2 to TRBJ1-3; the match to TRBD1 covers 12 bases. The CDR3 has 16 residues. V lost 6 bases, J lost 4 bases, and 7 bases stayed unmatched. From germline, CDR1 is SNHLY and CDR2 FYNNEI. The CDR3 is CASSGTGGSWGNTIYF. The CDR3 region has the DNA TGTGCCAGCAGCGGGACAGGGGGCTCGTGGGGAAACACCATATATTTT.

Only one count was recorded for this clone. The chain employs TRBV19 and TRBJ2-3; D is unclear. The CDR3 is 14 residues long. Germline V gene data show CDR1 as LNHDA and CDR2 as SQIVND (reference sequence). Trimming pared 8 bases from V and 5 bases from J, leaving 17 bases between. The CDR3 bases are TGTGCCAGTTGCAGACGGGTTGAAGTAGATACGCAGTATTTT. Amino acid sequence: CASCRRVEVDTQYF.

The chain uses TRBV7-2 and TRBJ2-7, with 7 bases that match TRBD2. Looked up from germline, CDR1 is SGHTA and CDR2 is FQGNSA. CDR3 length: 14 residues. Trimming cost V 1 base and J 6 bases; bases outside gene matches: 6. CDR3 amino acids: CASSLGTGEGEQYF. CDR3 bases: TGTGCCAGCAGCTTAGGCACCGGGGAGGGCGAGCAGTACTTC.

The J gene is TRBJ2-7, the V gene TRBV19; 7 bases align to TRBD1. After removal of 5 bases from V and 9 bases from J, the junction contained 13 bases not matched to a gene. Germline-derived CDR1 and CDR2 are LNHDA and SQIVND (reference sequence). The CDR3 length is 14 residues. CDR3 in amino acids: CASSYQGRGSVQYF. The DNA of the CDR3 is TGTGCCAGTAGTTATCAGGGCAGGGGGTCGGTGCAGTACTTC.

This chain uses TRBV27 with TRBJ2-7; D is perhaps TRBD1 (5 bases). Germline V CDR1 and CDR2: MNHEY, SMNVEV (reference sequence). With 6 bases removed from V and 3 bases from J, the gap between germline ends came to 15 bases. The CDR3 has 14 residues. CDR3 amino acids: CASSSARGVYEQYF. CDR3 DNA sequence: TGTGCCAGCAGCTCCGCTAGGGGCGTCTACGAGCAGTACTTC.

The V gene is TRBV7-2, the J gene TRBJ2-1; tentatively, D is TRBD2 (6 bases). The CDR3 has 14 residues. Trimming shortened V by 8 bases and J by 2 bases, and 13 bases separated the two germline ends. Germline V gene sequence: CDR1 SGHTA, CDR2 FQGNSA. The CDR3 reads CASRGEPTYNEQFF. Written as DNA, the CDR3 is TGTGCCAGCCGCGGGGAACCAACCTACAATGAGCAGTTCTTC.

This clone was recorded once. Distinct nucleotide sequences in the sample also encode this CDR3. The V gene is TRBV29-1, the J gene TRBJ2-7; D may be TRBD2 (6 bases). Germline loops: CDR1 SQVTM, CDR2 ANQGSEA. This CDR3 has 11 amino acids. V was shortened by 6 bases and J by 0 bases, with 6 bases between the two germline ends. Here the CDR3 reads CSVGGSYEQYF. In nucleotides, the CDR3 is TGCAGCGTCGGGGGCTCCTACGAGCAGTACTTC.

The chain combines TRBV30 with TRBJ2-2, with no clear D. Trimming shortened V by 2 bases and J by 0 bases, and 10 bases separated the two germline ends. Germline assignment: CDR1 GTSNPN and CDR2 SVGIG (reference sequence). The CDR3 runs 15 residues. CDR3 in amino acids: CAWSRAGANTGELFF. Here the CDR3 DNA reads TGTGCCTGGAGTAGGGCAGGCGCGAACACCGGGGAGCTGTTTTTT.

V is TRBV9 and J is TRBJ2-7; the D gene is possibly TRBD1 (5 bases). CDR3 size: 13 residues. Trimming removed 3 bases at V and 5 bases at J, with 12 bases between. The germline V gene has CDR1 SGDLS and CDR2 YYNGEE. CDR3 nucleotide sequence: TGTGCCAGCAGCGACGGCGACAGTAACGAGCAGTACTTC. Translated: CASSDGDSNEQYF.

The chain carries TRBV7-8 and TRBJ2-7, with 8 bases matching TRBD1. The CDR3 has 14 amino acids. From germline, CDR1 is SGHVS and CDR2 FQNEAQ. V gave up 2 bases and J gave up 2 bases; unmatched junction bases: 2. The chain's CDR3 is CASSLLQGAYEQYF. As DNA, the CDR3 is TGTGCCAGCAGCTTATTACAGGGGGCCTACGAGCAGTACTTC.

This clone appeared once. The chain has TRBV7-2 and TRBJ1-2; D is undetermined. Per the germline V gene, CDR1 is SGHTA and CDR2 is FQGNSA. The CDR3 spans 13 residues. V was pared by 1 base and J by 0 bases, with 3 bases between. This CDR3 reads CASSLGTNYGYTF. In nucleotides, the CDR3 is TGTGCCAGCAGCTTAGGTACTAACTATGGCTACACCTTC.

The chain uses TRBV5-5 and TRBJ2-7, with D perhaps TRBD2 (6 bases). CDR1 SGHKS and CDR2 YYEKEE come from the germline V gene (reference sequence). The germline V and J ends were trimmed by 7 bases and 1 base, with 18 bases remaining between them. This CDR3 spans 15 amino acids. The CDR3 region is CASGLARRPSYEQYF. As DNA, the CDR3 is TGTGCCAGCGGCCTAGCGCGCAGACCATCCTACGAGCAGTACTTC.

This chain links TRBV6-1 with TRBJ1-2, with D perhaps TRBD1 (5 bases). CDR3 size: 15 residues. Trimming removed 0 bases at V and 4 bases at J, with 12 bases between. In germline, CDR1 is MNHNS, CDR2 SASEGT. The CDR3 bases are TGTGCCAGCAGTGAAGCCCCCGGGCAGGGCTATGGCTACACCTTC. It is translated as CASSEAPGQGYGYTF.

V is TRBV6-1 and J is TRBJ2-4; the D gene could be TRBD1 or TRBD2 (5 bases each). The germline gives CDR1 MNHNS, CDR2 SASEGT. The CDR3 is made up of 14 amino acids. The ends were cut back, 3 bases at V and 8 bases at J, with 14 bases in the middle. CDR3 loop: CASSDRDVRDIQYF. CDR3 DNA: TGTGCCAGCAGTGACCGGGATGTCAGGGACATTCAGTACTTC.